These 14 T cell receptor beta chains originate from one sample sequenced in a study of post-analysis software for immune sequencing data. The study, taken as a whole, reports: TRBV segments more frequent in patients than in controls numbered about 5 and included TRBV5-6, TRBV5-1 and TRBV20-1.

cDNA libraries for TCR beta contained unique molecular identifiers. Via MiXCR, TCRdb re-called the PCR reads, giving one row per CDR3 protein. This table has almost 700,000 distinct CDR3 sequences, approximately 59% appearing once. These receptors' targets are unknown. Material: blood. The receptors stem from a girl aged 2 to 9 with multiple sclerosis.

The chain has TRBV6-6 and TRBJ2-2, with D possibly TRBD1 on 5 matching bases. This CDR3 is built from 15 residues. V was cut by 6 bases and J by 4 bases, with 15 bases left in between. Germline CDR1 and CDR2: MNHNY and SVGAGI (reference sequence). The CDR3, as DNA: TGTGCCAGCAGACGTACACAGGATCTCACCGGGGAGCTGTTTTTT. Translating it yields CASRRTQDLTGELFF.

This chain connects TRBV27 to TRBJ2-7; 7 bases are a match to TRBD1. Germline V gene sequence: CDR1 MNHEY, CDR2 SMNVEV (reference sequence). Trimming at V came to 5 bases and at J to 6 bases, leaving 13 bases not matched to a gene. The CDR3 has 15 amino acids. The CDR3 sequence is CASSAYRGLSGEQYF. The CDR3 DNA sequence: TGTGCCAGCAGTGCCTACAGGGGTCTCTCGGGCGAGCAGTACTTC.

The count of this clonotype is one. The CDR3 spells CSARVGGIYNQPQHF. The DNA of the CDR3 is TGCAGTGCTAGAGTGGGTGGGATTTATAATCAGCCCCAGCATTTT. V usage is TRBV20-1 and J usage is TRBJ1-5, with D unresolved. V gave up 1 base and J gave up 4 bases, with 14 bases separating them. CDR3 length equals 15 residues. Germline-derived CDR1 and CDR2 are DFQATT and SNEGSKA (reference sequence).

V gene TRBV5-6 combines with J gene TRBJ1-1; D gene ambiguous. This CDR3 has 14 amino acids. Trimming shortened V by 5 bases and J by 10 bases, and 21 bases separated the two germline ends. Germline V gene lookup returns CDR1 SGHDT and CDR2 YYEEEE. CDR3 nucleotide sequence: TGTGCCAGCAGTCTCGGGCCTACAACCGCCGGAGCTTTCTTT. This translates into CASSLGPTTAGAFF.

V is TRBV20-1 and J is TRBJ2-3; 8 bases fit TRBD1. Germline V CDR1 and CDR2: DFQATT, SNEGSKA (reference sequence). The CDR3 loop spans 14 amino acids. With 3 bases clipped from V and 2 bases from J, the junction kept 4 bases outside the gene matches. The CDR3 sequence: CSASGTGLTDTQYF. The CDR3 DNA reads TGCAGTGCTAGTGGGACAGGACTCACAGATACGCAGTATTTT.

This clonotype was seen more than once but under ten times. The rearrangement links TRBV20-1 to TRBJ2-5; TRBD2 matches 8 bases. Germline values: CDR1 DFQATT, CDR2 SNEGSKA (reference sequence). The CDR3 is 16 residues long. Trimming cost V 2 bases and J 0 bases; bases outside gene matches: 8. CDR3 region: CSARLAGRRYQETQYF. CDR3 in DNA: TGCAGTGCTAGATTAGCGGGACGGAGGTACCAAGAGACCCAGTACTTC.

In its sample, this clonotype was seen a few times. CDR3 residues: CASSRQGDNEKLFF. The CDR3 DNA reads TGTGCCAGCAGCCGTCAGGGGGATAATGAAAAACTGTTTTTT. The chain couples TRBV4-2 to TRBJ1-4; TRBD1 matches at 7 bases. CDR1 and CDR2 from the germline V gene are LGHNA and YNFKEQ. With 4 bases clipped from V and 4 bases from J, the junction kept 3 bases outside the gene matches. CDR3 length equals 14 residues.

This clonotype was picked up one time. V usage is TRBV18 and J usage is TRBJ2-5; TRBD1 aligns across 8 bases. The J call is doubtful: the DNA matches TRBJ2-7 better. Germline V lookup: CDR1 KGHSH, CDR2 LQKENI. The CDR3 totals 15 residues. CDR3 amino acids: CASSPSMDRVNEQYF. CDR3 nucleotide sequence: TGTGCCAGCTCTCCGAGCATGGACAGGGTAAACGAGCAGTACTTC.

This clonotype was found a few times. The V call is TRBV27, the J call TRBJ1-2; D is unclear. The CDR3 length is 13 residues. Germline CDR1 MNHEY, CDR2 SMNVEV (reference sequence). Trimming pared 2 bases from V and 4 bases from J, leaving 8 bases between. This CDR3 reads CASSLGHRYGYTF. As DNA, the CDR3 is TGTGCCAGCAGTTTAGGGCACCGCTATGGCTACACCTTC.

This chain uses TRBV5-1 with TRBJ1-2; TRBD1 aligns across 8 bases. The germline V gene encodes CDR1 SGHRS and CDR2 YFSETQ. The junction had 3 bases not matched to a gene; V was cut back by 0 bases and J by 2 bases. The CDR3 runs 15 residues. The CDR3 sequence is CASSLGTGRNYGYTF. CDR3 coding DNA: TGCGCCAGCAGCTTGGGGACAGGGAGGAACTATGGCTACACCTTC.

This clonotype came up a few times. V usage is TRBV6-2 or TRBV6-3 and J usage is TRBJ2-1; no definite D call. From germline, CDR1 is MNHEY and CDR2 SVGEGT. V dropped 5 bases and J dropped 0 bases, with 14 bases sitting between them. The CDR3 length is 16 residues. The CDR3 reads CASSDLENTSYNEQFF. The CDR3 DNA reads as TGTGCCAGCAGTGACCTAGAAAACACCTCCTACAATGAGCAGTTCTTC.

The chain carries TRBV11-2 and TRBJ2-7; D is perhaps TRBD1 or TRBD2 (5 bases each). CDR3 length equals 14 residues. The germline gives CDR1 SGHAT, CDR2 FQNNGV. Deletions cut 5 bases from V and 4 bases from J, with 15 bases between. The CDR3 DNA follows: TGTGCCAGCAGCCCGGGACGGAGCCTATACGAGCAGTACTTC. Encoded protein: CASSPGRSLYEQYF.

The chain joins TRBV11-1 to TRBJ2-3; 8 nucleotides align to TRBD2. Germline CDR1 SGHAT, CDR2 FQDESV (reference sequence). The ends lost 1 base at V and 5 bases at J; junction bases unmatched: 5. The CDR3 has 15 amino acids. The CDR3 loop is CASSLEASGLDTQYF. The CDR3 DNA reads as TGTGCCAGCAGCTTAGAGGCTAGCGGGTTAGATACGCAGTATTTT.

The chain recombines TRBV20-1 with TRBJ1-4, with unresolved D. In germline, CDR1 is DFQATT, CDR2 SNEGSKA (reference sequence). The CDR3 is made up of 13 amino acids. Deletions cut 3 bases from V and 8 bases from J, with 13 bases between. CDR3 nucleotides: TGCAGTGCTAGCTTGCCGGCAGTCGAAAAACTGTTTTTT. It translates to CSASLPAVEKLFF.